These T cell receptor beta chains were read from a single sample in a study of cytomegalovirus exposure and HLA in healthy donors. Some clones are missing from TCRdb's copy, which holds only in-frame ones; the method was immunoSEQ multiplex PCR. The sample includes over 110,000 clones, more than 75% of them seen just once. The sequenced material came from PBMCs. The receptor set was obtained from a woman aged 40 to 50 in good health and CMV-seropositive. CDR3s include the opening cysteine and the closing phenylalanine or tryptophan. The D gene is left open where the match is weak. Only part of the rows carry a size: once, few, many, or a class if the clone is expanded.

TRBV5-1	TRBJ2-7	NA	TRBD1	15	TGCGCCAGCAGCAGCAGACAGGGGACCTCCTACGAGCAGTACTTC	CASSSRQGTSYEQYF
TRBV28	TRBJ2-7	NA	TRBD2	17	TGTGCCAGCAGTGTCGCTCGGACTAGCGGGAGGCCGGGCGAGCAGTACTTC	CASSVARTSGRPGEQYF
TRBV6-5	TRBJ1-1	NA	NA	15	TGTGCCAGCAGCCCCTCCTCCTCAGGGCAGGCTGAAGCTTTCTTT	CASSPSSSGQAEAFF
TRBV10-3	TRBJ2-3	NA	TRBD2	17	TGTGCCATCAGTGAGTCCGGGGGGAGCGGTATCACAGATACGCAGTATTTT	CAISESGGSGITDTQYF
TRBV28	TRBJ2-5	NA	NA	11	TGTGCCAGCAGTCTCCTCGGGAATGAGTACTTC	CASSLLGNEYF
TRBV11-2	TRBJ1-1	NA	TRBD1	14	TGTGCCAGCAGCTTAGTAACGGGACAGGGTGAAGCTTTCTTT	CASSLVTGQGEAFF
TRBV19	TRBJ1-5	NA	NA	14	TGTGCCAGTAGCTCCTACCCCCGGGAACAGCCCCAGCATTTT	CASSSYPREQPQHF
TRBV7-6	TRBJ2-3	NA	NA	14	TGTGCCAGCAGCTATACAGGGGGGGCAGATACGCAGTATTTT	CASSYTGGADTQYF
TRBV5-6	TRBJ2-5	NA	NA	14	TGTGCCAGCAGTATCCCCCGGTCCCAAGAGACCCAGTACTTC	CASSIPRSQETQYF
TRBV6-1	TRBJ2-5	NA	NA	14	TGTGCCAGCAGTCCTACAATGGGGGCGGAGACCCAGTACTTC	CASSPTMGAETQYF
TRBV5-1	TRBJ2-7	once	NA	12	TGCGCCAGCAGCGGTGAGACCTACGAGCAGTACTTC	CASSGETYEQYF
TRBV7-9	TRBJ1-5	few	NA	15	TGTTCCAGCAGCTTAGGGGCAGGGGAGGGTCAGCCCCAGCATTTT	CSSSLGAGEGQPQHF
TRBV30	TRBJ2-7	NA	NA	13	TGTGCCTGGATGACAGCGAACTCCTACGAGCAGTACTTC	CAWMTANSYEQYF
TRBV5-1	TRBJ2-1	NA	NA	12	TGCGCCAGCTCCTTACTAGACAATGAGCAGTTCTTC	CASSLLDNEQFF
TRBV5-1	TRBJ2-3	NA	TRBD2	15	TGCGCCAGCAGCTTGACTAGCGGGGTTCTCGATACGCAGTATTTT	CASSLTSGVLDTQYF
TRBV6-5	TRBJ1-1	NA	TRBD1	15	TGTGCCAGCAGTCCTCGACAGGGGACCGAATCTGAAGCTTTCTTT	CASSPRQGTESEAFF
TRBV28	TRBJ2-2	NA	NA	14	TGTGCCAGCAGTTTGTATATCAACACCGGGGAGCTGTTTTTT	CASSLYINTGELFF
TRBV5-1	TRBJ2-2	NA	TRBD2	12	TGCGCCAGCCGGGGGGGCGTCGGGGAGCTGTTTTTT	CASRGGVGELFF
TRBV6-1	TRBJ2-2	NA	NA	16	TGTGCCAGCAGTGAATTAGGAGAGACGAACACCGGGGAGCTGTTTTTT	CASSELGETNTGELFF
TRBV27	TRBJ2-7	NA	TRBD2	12	TGTGCCAGCAGTTCGGGACTAGCCGTACAGTACTTC	CASSSGLAVQYF
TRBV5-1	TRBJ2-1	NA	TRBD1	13	TGCGCCAGCAGCACCCCACAGGGGGATGAGCAGTTCTTC	CASSTPQGDEQFF
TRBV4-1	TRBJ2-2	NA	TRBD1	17	TGCGCCAGCAGCCAACGAACAGGGGGCTACAACACCGGGGAGCTGTTTTTT	CASSQRTGGYNTGELFF
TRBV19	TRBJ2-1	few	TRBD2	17	TGTGCCAGTAGCCCTCCCAGGACTAGCGGGAGTGGAAATGAGCAGTTCTTC	CASSPPRTSGSGNEQFF
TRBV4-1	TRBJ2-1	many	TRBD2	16	TGCGCCAGCAGCCAAGGGTTTCTGGTGGCTAGCGGGGCTCAGTTCTTC	CASSQGFLVASGAQFF
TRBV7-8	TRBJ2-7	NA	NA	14	TGTGCCAGCAGCTTAGAGGGGGACTCCTACGAGCAGTACTTC	CASSLEGDSYEQYF
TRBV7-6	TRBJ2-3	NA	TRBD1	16	TGTGCCAGCAGCCCCCGTCCGGGACAGACACCAGATACGCAGTATTTT	CASSPRPGQTPDTQYF
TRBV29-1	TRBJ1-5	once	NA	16	TGCAGCGTTAGTTCTGGGGGAGGGGGTGGGAATCAGCCCCAGCATTTT	CSVSSGGGGGNQPQHF
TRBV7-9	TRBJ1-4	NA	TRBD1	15	TGTGCCAGCAGCGCTAACATCACCGGGACAGGGCCACTGTTTTTT	CASSANITGTGPLFF